This TCR beta chain was captured by sequencing in a study of OX40 agonist ivuxolimab in advanced cancers. Whole-study results and caveats: CD8+ T cells showed, on average, more clonal expansion than CD4+ cells. Also present in some nonresponders was a low level of normalized T-cell clonal expansion.

Trimming pared 8 bases from V and 0 bases from J, leaving 8 bases between. Germline-derived CDR1 and CDR2 are SGHRS and YFSETQ. The CDR3 sequence is 13 residues long. Sequencing was performed with immunoSEQ multiplex PCR; in TCRdb, only in-frame clones are kept and a portion is missing. The sample consists of fewer than 70,000 clones, about 90% of them appearing once. About this clone: What it binds is unknown.

The specimen was CD4+ or CD8+ T cells sorted from blood, collected in a trial of the OX40 agonist ivuxolimab. The sequence was collected from an adult with an advanced solid tumor such as melanoma, head and neck, liver or kidney cancer. This chain connects TRBV5-1 to TRBJ1-4, with no clear D. The CDR3 DNA follows: TGCGCCAGTAGTCTAGCAACTAATGAAAAACTGTTTTTT. It codes for CASSLATNEKLFF.